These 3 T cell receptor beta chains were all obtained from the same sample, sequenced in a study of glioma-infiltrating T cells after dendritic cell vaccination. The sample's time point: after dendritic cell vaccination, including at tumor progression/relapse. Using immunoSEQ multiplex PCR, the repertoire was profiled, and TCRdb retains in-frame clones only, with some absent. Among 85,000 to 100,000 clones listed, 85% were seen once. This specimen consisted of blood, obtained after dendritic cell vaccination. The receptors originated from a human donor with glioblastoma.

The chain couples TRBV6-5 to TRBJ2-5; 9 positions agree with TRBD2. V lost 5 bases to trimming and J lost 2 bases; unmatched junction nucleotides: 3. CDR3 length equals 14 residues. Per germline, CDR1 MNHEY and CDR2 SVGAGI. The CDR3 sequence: CASSPAGGQETQYF. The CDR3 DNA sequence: TGTGCCAGCAGTCCAGCGGGGGGACAAGAGACCCAGTACTTC.

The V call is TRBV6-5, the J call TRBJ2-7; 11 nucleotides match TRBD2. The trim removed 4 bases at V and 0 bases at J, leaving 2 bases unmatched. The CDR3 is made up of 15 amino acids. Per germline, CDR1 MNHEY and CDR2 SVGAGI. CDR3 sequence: CASSSTSGSSYEQYF. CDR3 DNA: TGTGCCAGCAGTTCTACTAGCGGGAGCTCCTACGAGCAGTACTTC.

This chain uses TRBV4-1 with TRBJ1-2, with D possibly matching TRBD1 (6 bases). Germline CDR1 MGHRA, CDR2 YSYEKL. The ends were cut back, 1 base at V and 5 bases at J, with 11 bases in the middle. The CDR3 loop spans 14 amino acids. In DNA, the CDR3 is TGCGCCAGCAGCCAAGGACAGGAGCTATATGGCTACACCTTC. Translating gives CASSQGQELYGYTF.